The 24 T cell receptor beta chains in this list originate from one sample, sequenced in a study of blood T cell repertoires in COVID-19. TCRdb keeps only in-frame clones here, not all; method: immunoSEQ multiplex PCR. The sample holds 95,000 to 150,000 clones, approximately 90% seen once. The specimen sequenced was peripheral blood. Receptors were obtained from a man aged 50-60 years with acute or convalescent COVID-19.

This sequence joins TRBV29-1 and TRBJ1-1, with 8 bases aligning to TRBD1. Trimming cost V 7 bases and J 0 bases; bases outside gene matches: 4. The CDR3 length is 13 residues. In germline, CDR1 is SQVTM, CDR2 ANQGSEA. The CDR3 is CSGQGTMNTEAFF. The CDR3 DNA sequence: TGCAGCGGACAGGGGACTATGAACACTGAAGCTTTCTTT.

The chain uses TRBV24-1 and TRBJ2-3; D is perhaps TRBD2 (5 bases). There are 15 residues in the CDR3. Germline CDR1 reads KGHDR; CDR2 reads SFDVKD. The V and J ends lost 0 bases and 4 bases respectively, with 10 bases between them. In DNA form, the CDR3 reads TGTGCCACCAGTGATTTGGAGGGCGTAGCAGATACGCAGTATTTT. Translating it yields CATSDLEGVADTQYF.

The rearrangement links TRBV6-2 or TRBV6-3 to TRBJ1-2, with D possibly TRBD1 on 5 matching bases. The germline V gene has CDR1 MNHEY and CDR2 SVGEGT. Trimming took off 5 bases at V and 5 bases at J, with 6 bases between the two ends. The CDR3 has 11 amino acids. CDR3 amino acids: CASSQGYGYTF. CDR3 DNA sequence: TGTGCCAGCAGTCAGGGTTATGGCTACACCTTC.

V gene TRBV6-2 or TRBV6-3 combines with J gene TRBJ2-7; 7 nucleotides match TRBD1. From germline, CDR1 is MNHEY and CDR2 SVGEGT. V lost 2 bases, J lost 2 bases, and 12 bases stayed unmatched. CDR3 length equals 17 residues. The CDR3 loop reads CASSYPTNRDRAYEQYF. The CDR3 DNA is TGTGCCAGCAGTTACCCGACGAACCGGGACAGAGCCTACGAGCAGTACTTC.

This clone has more than one count but fewer than ten. Here the CDR3 reads CASSNTGLAGGYEQYF. The CDR3 DNA sequence: TGTGCCAGTAGTAATACGGGACTAGCGGGAGGATACGAGCAGTACTTC. V is TRBV19 and J is TRBJ2-7; 15 positions agree with TRBD2. This CDR3 spans 16 amino acids. Per the germline V gene, CDR1 is LNHDA and CDR2 is SQIVND (reference sequence). With 4 bases clipped from V and 4 bases from J, the junction kept 5 bases outside the gene matches.

The rearrangement links TRBV18 to TRBJ2-6; the D gene is possibly TRBD2 (6 bases). The V end was cut by 6 bases, the J end by 3 bases, with 21 bases between. The germline V gene encodes CDR1 KGHSH and CDR2 LQKENI. The CDR3 extends over 18 amino acids. CDR3 in amino acids: CASSEGLPGAYGANVLTF. For the CDR3, the DNA is TGTGCCAGCTCGGAGGGGCTGCCCGGGGCCTATGGGGCCAACGTCCTGACTTTC. The full variable domain, with the rest looked up from reference TRBV18 and TRBJ2-6, is NAGVMQNPRHLVRRRGQEARLRCSPMKGHSHVYWYRQLPEEGLKFMVYLQKENIIDESGMPKERFSAEFPKEGPSILRIQQVVRGDSAAYFCASSEGLPGAYGANVLTFGAGSRLTVL.

The chain links TRBV24-1 to TRBJ2-7; 8 positions match TRBD1. V was clipped by 4 bases and J by 0 bases; unmatched bases: 7. Germline V CDR1 and CDR2: KGHDR, SFDVKD. The CDR3 runs 16 residues. The CDR3 sequence: CATSDVTGDGSYEQYF. The CDR3 DNA reads as TGTGCCACCAGTGACGTGACAGGGGACGGCTCCTACGAGCAGTACTTC.

The CDR3 sequence is CSVDRGGYNEQFF. In DNA form, the CDR3 reads TGCAGCGTTGACAGGGGTGGCTACAATGAGCAGTTCTTC. V and J are TRBV29-1 and TRBJ2-1, with a tentative D call TRBD1 (6 bases). CDR1 is SQVTM and CDR2 is ANQGSEA in the germline V gene. The CDR3 extends over 13 amino acids. V shed 3 bases and J shed 3 bases, with 9 bases lying between them.

The gene calls are TRBV5-8 and TRBJ2-7; no reliable D call. Germline V lookup: CDR1 SGHTS, CDR2 YDEGEE. The CDR3 contains 15 residues. V lost 3 bases, J lost 7 bases, and 20 bases lay in between. The CDR3 DNA reads as TGTGCCAGCAGCTCATGGTCGTTGCGCGGCTTGGAGCAGTACTTC. It specifies CASSSWSLRGLEQYF.

The CDR3 nucleotides read TGTGCCAGTAGTCCGGCTCGGAGGGCTGAAGCTTTCTTT. Translating gives CASSPARRAEAFF. The chain has TRBV19 and TRBJ1-1; D is unclear. Germline V gives CDR1 LNHDA, CDR2 SQIVND (reference sequence). V was clipped by 5 bases and J by 6 bases, with 13 bases between them. This CDR3 contains 13 residues.

This clone was found once. The genes are TRBV4-1 and TRBJ2-7; a weak D match, TRBD1 (5 bases). Between the trimmed V and J ends, which lost 1 base and 1 base, there was a span of 17 bases. Germline CDR1 is MGHRA and CDR2 is YSYEKL. The CDR3 spans 17 residues. CDR3 region: CASSQGAQTATSYEQYF. The CDR3 DNA sequence: TGCGCCAGCAGCCAAGGGGCCCAGACAGCCACTTCCTACGAGCAGTACTTC.

CDR3 amino acids: CASNKGGAAGYTF. The CDR3 region has the DNA TGTGCCAGCAACAAAGGGGGGGCGGCTGGCTACACCTTC. The chain links TRBV6-5 to TRBJ1-2; D perhaps matches TRBD1 (6 bases). Per germline, CDR1 MNHEY and CDR2 SVGAGI. This CDR3 is 13 amino acids long. V shed 7 bases and J shed 7 bases, with 16 bases lying between them.

The DNA of the CDR3 is TGTGCCAGCAGCCATTCCAGGCGGGGAACCGGGGAGCTGTTTTTT. It encodes CASSHSRRGTGELFF. The rearrangement links TRBV3-1 (or the pseudogene TRBV3-2) to TRBJ2-2; TRBD2 might be the D (6 bases). The CDR3 has 15 amino acids. The germline CDR1 and CDR2 sequences are LGHDT and YNNKEL (reference sequence). V was pared by 3 bases and J by 5 bases, with 13 bases between.

The V call is TRBV9, the J call TRBJ1-4; 7 bases map to TRBD1. The CDR3 is 15 amino acids. The V gene end was trimmed by 4 bases and the J gene end by 8 bases; junction bases not matched to a gene: 11. From germline, CDR1 is SGDLS and CDR2 YYNGEE. CDR3 protein: CASSPGGQRTEKLFF. The CDR3 DNA sequence: TGTGCCAGCAGCCCAGGGGGGCAGCGAACCGAAAAACTGTTTTTT.

The count of this clone is one. The chain carries TRBV6-1 and TRBJ2-5; 7 bases line up with TRBD1. V shed 6 bases, J shed 5 bases, and the junction held 3 bases outside the gene matches. CDR3 size: 12 residues. Germline assignment: CDR1 MNHNS and CDR2 SASEGT. CDR3 sequence reads: CASRQGRETQYF. In DNA, the CDR3 is TGTGCCAGCAGACAGGGGCGGGAGACCCAGTACTTC.

CDR3 in DNA: TGCGCCAGCAGCTTGGTGGGGCAGGGGGGAAATACTGAAGCTTTCTTT. As protein: CASSLVGQGGNTEAFF. The chain links TRBV5-1 to TRBJ1-1; 7 bases are shared with TRBD1. The germline gives CDR1 SGHRS, CDR2 YFSETQ. This CDR3 has 16 amino acids. Unmatched junction bases numbered 10, after V lost 0 bases and J lost 5 bases.

The chain uses TRBV18 and TRBJ1-5; D gene unclear. Germline CDR1 and CDR2: KGHSH and LQKENI. The CDR3 loop spans 14 amino acids. Trimming pared 4 bases from V and 3 bases from J, leaving 10 bases between. The CDR3 sequence: CASSLLEVNQPQHF. CDR3 in DNA: TGTGCCAGCTCACTGTTGGAGGTCAATCAGCCCCAGCATTTT.

V usage is TRBV7-2 and J usage is TRBJ1-5; D may be TRBD1 (6 bases). V was trimmed by 2 bases and J by 5 bases, leaving 7 bases between them. Germline values: CDR1 SGHTA, CDR2 FQGNSA. The CDR3 loop spans 13 amino acids. The CDR3 protein is CASSLNRDQPQHF. The CDR3 DNA reads TGTGCCAGCAGCTTAAACAGGGATCAGCCCCAGCATTTT. Based on the CDR3 plus reference TRBV7-2 and TRBJ1-5, the full variable domain is GAGVSQSPSNKVTEKGKDVELRCDPISGHTALYWYRQSLGQGLEFLIYFQGNSAPDKSGLPSDRFSAERTGGSVSTLTIQRTQQEDSAVYLCASSLNRDQPQHFGDGTRLSIL.

The chain carries TRBV20-1 and TRBJ2-2; a possible D gene is TRBD1 (6 bases). The V end was cut by 3 bases, the J end by 5 bases, with 13 bases between. The CDR3 sequence is 14 residues long. CDR1 DFQATT and CDR2 SNEGSKA come from the germline V gene (reference sequence). This CDR3 reads CSASWGRGTGELFF. In DNA, the CDR3 is TGCAGTGCTAGTTGGGGCAGGGGTACCGGGGAGCTGTTTTTT.

This chain joins TRBV29-1 and TRBJ2-4; 7 positions match TRBD1. The V and J ends lost 4 bases and 0 bases, in that order; junction bases with no gene match: 6. CDR3 size: 15 residues. Germline CDR1 is SQVTM and CDR2 is ANQGSEA. The CDR3 DNA is TGCAGCGTTGGGGACAGATCTCTAGCCAAAAACATTCAGTACTTC. The encoded protein is CSVGDRSLAKNIQYF.

This clone was counted a few times. This rearrangement joins TRBV2 to TRBJ2-4; 9 nucleotides agree with TRBD1. The germline V gene has CDR1 SNHLY and CDR2 FYNNEI. CDR3 length: 13 residues. After removal of 6 bases from V and 6 bases from J, the junction contained 3 bases not matched to a gene. This chain's CDR3 is CASRDRGANIQYF. The CDR3 nucleotides are TGTGCCAGCAGGGACAGGGGTGCAAACATTCAGTACTTC.

The chain employs TRBV11-2 and TRBJ2-1, with a tentative D call TRBD2 (5 bases). Germline V gene data show CDR1 as SGHAT and CDR2 as FQNNGV. The CDR3 runs to 13 residues. Deletions cut 5 bases from V and 5 bases from J, with 10 bases between. CDR3 DNA: TGTGCCAGCAGCCAAGGACTCAACAATGAGCAGTTCTTC. Amino acid sequence: CASSQGLNNEQFF.

The V and J genes are TRBV30 and TRBJ2-7; 7 bases agree with TRBD1. The ends lost 8 bases at V and 0 bases at J; junction bases unmatched: 7. This CDR3 has 13 amino acids. Germline V gene sequence: CDR1 GTSNPN, CDR2 SVGIG (reference sequence). This chain's CDR3 is CAGSGQSSYEQYF. The CDR3 DNA reads as TGTGCCGGCTCGGGACAGAGCTCCTACGAGCAGTACTTC. Looking up the rest from reference TRBV30 and TRBJ2-7 gives the full variable domain: SQTIHQWPATLVQPVGSPLSLECTVEGTSNPNLYWYRQAAGRGLQLLFYSVGIGQISSEVPQNLSASRPQDRQFILSSKKLLLSDSGFYLCAGSGQSSYEQYFGPGTRLTVT.

CDR3 nucleotide sequence: TGTGCCAGCACGACTAGCGGGACCGGCGGGGAGCTGTTTTTT. Encoded protein: CASTTSGTGGELFF. The genes are TRBV6-6 and TRBJ2-2; 11 nucleotides line up with TRBD2. The CDR3 consists of 14 residues. Looked up from germline, CDR1 is MNHNY and CDR2 is SVGAGI (reference sequence). V lost 7 bases, J lost 7 bases, and 5 bases stayed unmatched.